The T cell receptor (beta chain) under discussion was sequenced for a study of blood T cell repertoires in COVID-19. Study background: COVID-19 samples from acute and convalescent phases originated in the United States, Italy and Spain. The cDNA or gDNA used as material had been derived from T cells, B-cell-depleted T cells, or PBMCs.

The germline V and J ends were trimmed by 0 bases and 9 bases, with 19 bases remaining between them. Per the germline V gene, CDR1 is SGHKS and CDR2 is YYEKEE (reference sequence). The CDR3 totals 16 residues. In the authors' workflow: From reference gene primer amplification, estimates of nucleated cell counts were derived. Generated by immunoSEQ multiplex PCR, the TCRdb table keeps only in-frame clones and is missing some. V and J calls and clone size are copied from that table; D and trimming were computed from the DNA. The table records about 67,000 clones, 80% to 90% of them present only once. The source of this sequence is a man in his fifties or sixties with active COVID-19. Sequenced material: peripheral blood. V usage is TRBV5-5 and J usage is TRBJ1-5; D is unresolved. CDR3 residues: CASSLGTAASTSPQHF. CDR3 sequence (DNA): TGTGCCAGCAGCTTGGGTACAGCCGCGTCCACTTCGCCCCAGCATTTT. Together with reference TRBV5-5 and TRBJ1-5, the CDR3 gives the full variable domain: DAGVTQSPTHLIKTRGQQVTLRCSPISGHKSVSWYQQVLGQGPQFIFQYYEKEERGRGNFPDRFSARQFPNYSSELNVNALLLGDSALYLCASSLGTAASTSPQHFGDGTRLSIL.